This T cell receptor beta chain was obtained from a study of blood T cell repertoires in COVID-19 (TCRdb year 2020). Regarding the research as a whole: Samples from collaborators originated in the United States, Italy and Spain and spanned both the acute and convalescent phases of COVID-19. The prospective study material was composed of cDNA or gDNA derived from T cells, B-cell-depleted T cells, or PBMCs. The dataset comprised deeply sampled blood TCRbeta repertoires from subjects exposed to, actively infected with, or recovered from COVID-19. The repertoires were released in a freely available public database intended as a resource for research on the immune response to SARS-CoV-2. The samples were drawn from two sources: the first 160 participants of the ongoing ImmuneRACE study, and approximately 1,300 subjects contributed by 6 global collaborators. Nearly every sample came with metadata listing a de-identified subject ID, COVID-19 status, age in years and sex. HLA class I and class II types, where available, came from metadata supplied by the sample provider rather than from assay-based typing. Paper-wide results and their limitations: The amount of clinical and demographic metadata varied by source and participant and was provided uncurated.

Points on this clone: Its antigen is currently not known. The record has no base qualities; no much larger clone is one base away.

TCRbeta CDR3 regions were amplified from genomic DNA using the immunoSEQ Assay, a bias-controlled multiplex PCR. The study's own analysis went as follows. Within the assay, amplification of reference gene primers was used to estimate how many nucleated cells each sample contained. To quantify the absolute abundance of each unique TCRbeta CDR3 rearrangement, sequence reads were collapsed and filtered. For each sample, productive Simpson clonality was calculated by taking the square root of Simpson's diversity index across productive rearrangements. In its TCRdb copy, this immuneACCESS table keeps in-frame sequences only and misses some clones. Where compared with another copy, unresolved V genes explain less than half of these, and the others have no known cause. V, J and clone size are taken as reported in that table, and D and trimming were inferred from the DNA itself. Recorded for this sample are hundreds of thousands of clones; approximately 90% of them occurred a single time. The ten most abundant clones make up approximately 1.1% of the sample.

Enrolling through a virtual design, the prospective study's participants ranged in age from roughly 18 to 89 years and lived across roughly 24 United States geographic areas. Cohort assignment in the prospective study relied on participant-reported clinical history from a screening survey and a study questionnaire. Recovered participants in ImmuneRACE Cohort 3 were defined by two consecutive negative NP/OP PCR tests, clearance by a healthcare professional, or resolution of symptoms. In the prospective study, mobile phlebotomists collected whole blood, serum and a nasopharyngeal or oropharyngeal swab from each participant. Participants in the prospective study had the option to provide additional blood draws and questionnaires over an approximately 2-month period. Blood samples from the prospective study were shipped frozen or at room temperature prior to DNA extraction. The TCR sequence derives from a man aged 25 to 40 who had recovered from COVID-19. Material for sequencing was PBMCs or T cells enriched from blood (not recorded which).

The CDR3 in this case is CASSVVSRVDEQFF. The DNA sequence is TGTGCCAGCAGCGTAGTATCGAGGGTCGATGAGCAGTTCTTC. The rearranged chain carries TRBV9 and TRBJ2-1; the best D guess is TRBD2, with 5 bases matching. Trimming removed 0 bases from V and 8 bases from J, leaving 12 bases between the germline ends. Reading from cysteine to phenylalanine, the CDR3 counts 14 amino acids. The sequence is cut down to CDR3 DNA, 42 bases in frame from base 1. Looking up the germline V gene yields CDR1 SGDLS and CDR2 YYNGEE.